The text below deals with one T cell receptor (beta chain). Its antigen remains unidentified. This entry comes from a study of shared clonotypes between healthy human individuals. Findings and limits, study-wide: A small donor pool kept down the genetic and exposure-history diversity that was represented.

In germline, CDR1 is MDHEN, CDR2 SYDVKM. The CDR3 is made up of 19 amino acids. V lost 7 bases, J lost 1 base, and 28 bases lay in between. The study ran the assay at deep level. Every subset's genomic DNA went evenly onto several immunoSEQ plates. The protocol was immunoSEQ multiplex PCR, while the TCRdb copy is restricted to in-frame clones and leaves out a portion. The table shows 2 million to 2.5 million clones, with 85% to 95% occurring only once. Splitting the CD4+ cells yielded a CD45RA+ naive subset and a CD45RA-negative memory subset. This chain links TRBV28 with TRBJ1-2; possible D gene TRBD1, 5 bases. This sequence originates from a man aged 18 to 30 in good health. Some clones in this sample may be carry-over from other donors' samples. Sequencing was done on a sample of naive CD4+ T cells from PBMCs. Subset indicated: CD45RA+ positively selected. This CDR3 reads CASKRPGAAGQSSNYGYTF. The CDR3 bases are TGTGCCAGCAAGAGACCCGGCGCGGCAGGGCAATCGAGTAACTATGGCTACACCTTC.